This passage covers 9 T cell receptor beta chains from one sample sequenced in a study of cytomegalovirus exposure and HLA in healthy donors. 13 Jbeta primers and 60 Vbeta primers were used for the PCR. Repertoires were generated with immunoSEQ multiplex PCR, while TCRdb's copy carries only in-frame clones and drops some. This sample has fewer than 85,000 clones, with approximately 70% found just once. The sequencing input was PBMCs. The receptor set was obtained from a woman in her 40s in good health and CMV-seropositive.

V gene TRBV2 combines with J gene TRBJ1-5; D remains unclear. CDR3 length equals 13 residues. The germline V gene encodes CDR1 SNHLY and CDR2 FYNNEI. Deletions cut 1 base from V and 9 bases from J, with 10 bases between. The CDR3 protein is CASSEGAEGPQHF. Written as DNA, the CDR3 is TGTGCCAGCAGTGAAGGGGCCGAGGGGCCCCAGCATTTT.

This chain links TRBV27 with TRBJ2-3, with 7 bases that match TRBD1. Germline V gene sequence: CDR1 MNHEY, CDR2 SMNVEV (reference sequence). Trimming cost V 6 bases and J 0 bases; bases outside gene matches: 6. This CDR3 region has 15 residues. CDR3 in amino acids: CASRTGTASTDTQYF. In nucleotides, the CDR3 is TGTGCCAGCAGAACCGGGACAGCTAGCACAGATACGCAGTATTTT.

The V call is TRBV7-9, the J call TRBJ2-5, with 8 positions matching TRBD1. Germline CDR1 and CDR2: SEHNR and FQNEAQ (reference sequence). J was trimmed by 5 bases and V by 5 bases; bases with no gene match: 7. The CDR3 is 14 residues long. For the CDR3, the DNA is TGTGCCAGCAGCAAGGACAGGGAGGACGAGACCCAGTACTTC. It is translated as CASSKDREDETQYF.

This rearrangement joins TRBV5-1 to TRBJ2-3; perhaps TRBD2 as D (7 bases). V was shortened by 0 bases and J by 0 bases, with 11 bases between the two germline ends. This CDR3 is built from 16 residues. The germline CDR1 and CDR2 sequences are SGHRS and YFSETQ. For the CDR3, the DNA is TGCGCCAGCAGCTTGGAGGGGGGGCCGAGCACAGATACGCAGTATTTT. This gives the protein CASSLEGGPSTDTQYF.

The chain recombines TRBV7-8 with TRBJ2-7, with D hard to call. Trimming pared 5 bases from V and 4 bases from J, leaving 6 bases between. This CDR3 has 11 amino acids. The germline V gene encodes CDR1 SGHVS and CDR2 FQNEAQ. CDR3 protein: CASSPYYEQYF. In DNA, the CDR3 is TGTGCCAGCAGCCCGTATTACGAGCAGTACTTC.

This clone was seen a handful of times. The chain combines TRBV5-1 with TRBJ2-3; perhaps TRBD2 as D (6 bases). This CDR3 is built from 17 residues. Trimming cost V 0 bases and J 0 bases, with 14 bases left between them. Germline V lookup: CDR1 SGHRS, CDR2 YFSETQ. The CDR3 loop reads CASSLGGAGTSTDTQYF. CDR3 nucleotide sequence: TGCGCCAGCAGCTTGGGAGGCGCGGGGACTAGCACAGATACGCAGTATTTT.

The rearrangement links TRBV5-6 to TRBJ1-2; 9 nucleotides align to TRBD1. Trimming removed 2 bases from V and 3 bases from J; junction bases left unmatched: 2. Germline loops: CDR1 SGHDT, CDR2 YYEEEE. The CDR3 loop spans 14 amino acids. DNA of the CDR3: TGTGCCAGCAGCTTTGGGACAGGGTACTATGGCTACACCTTC. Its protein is CASSFGTGYYGYTF.

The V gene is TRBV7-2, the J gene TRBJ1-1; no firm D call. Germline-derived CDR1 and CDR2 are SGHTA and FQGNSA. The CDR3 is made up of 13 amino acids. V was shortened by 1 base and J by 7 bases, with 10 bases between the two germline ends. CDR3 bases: TGTGCCAGCAGCTTAGTCCGGGTGGGTGAAGCTTTCTTT. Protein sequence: CASSLVRVGEAFF. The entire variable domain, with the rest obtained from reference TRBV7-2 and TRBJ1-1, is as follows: GAGVSQSPSNKVTEKGKDVELRCDPISGHTALYWYRQSLGQGLEFLIYFQGNSAPDKSGLPSDRFSAERTGGSVSTLTIQRTQQEDSAVYLCASSLVRVGEAFFGQGTRLTVV.

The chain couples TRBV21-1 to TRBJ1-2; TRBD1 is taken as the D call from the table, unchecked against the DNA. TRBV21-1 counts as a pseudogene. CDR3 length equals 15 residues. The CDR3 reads CASSKYLDTNYGYTF. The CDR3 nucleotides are TGTGCCAGCAGCAAATACTTGGACACTAACTATGGCTACACCTTC.